These 11 T cell receptor beta chains originate from one sample sequenced in a study of blood T cell repertoires in COVID-19. Sequenced by immunoSEQ multiplex PCR; TCRdb stores in-frame clones only, minus some. The sample has about 130,000 clones, about nine tenths seen once. Sequenced input: peripheral blood. Receptors were obtained from a man aged 50 to 60 with active COVID-19.

The chain couples TRBV3-1 (or the pseudogene TRBV3-2) to TRBJ2-3, with D hard to call. The CDR3 covers 13 residues. V was cut by 2 bases and J by 6 bases, with 9 bases left in between. Germline lookup yields CDR1 LGHDT and CDR2 YNNKEL (reference sequence). CDR3 nucleotides: TGTGCCAGCAGCCAAACATCCGGGGATACGCAGTATTTT. Translation: CASSQTSGDTQYF.

The rearrangement uses TRBV4-1 and TRBJ1-5; 7 bases line up with TRBD1. V dropped 3 bases and J dropped 4; count of bases not matched to a gene: 3. The CDR3 loop spans 14 amino acids. Germline CDR1 and CDR2: MGHRA and YSYEKL. The CDR3 DNA is TGCGCCAGCAGCCAGAGACAGGGAAATCAGCCCCAGCATTTT. It yields the protein CASSQRQGNQPQHF.

The chain couples TRBV6-1 to TRBJ1-6, with 7 positions matching TRBD1. Germline V CDR1 and CDR2: MNHNS, SASEGT. Trimming at V came to 7 bases and at J to 8 bases, leaving 11 bases not matched to a gene. The CDR3 runs to 15 residues. CDR3 in amino acids: CASTRTGPTDSPLHF. DNA of the CDR3: TGTGCCAGCACCCGGACAGGCCCCACGGATTCACCCCTCCACTTT.

This clone was found once. This rearrangement joins TRBV5-4 to TRBJ1-3, with a tentative D call TRBD1 (6 bases). Germline loops: CDR1 SGHNT, CDR2 YYREEE (reference sequence). With 4 bases removed from V and 2 bases from J, the gap between germline ends came to 16 bases. The CDR3 covers 16 residues. This CDR3 is CASSLGGDGPGNTIYF. The DNA for the CDR3 is TGTGCCAGCAGCCTGGGGGGCGACGGGCCTGGAAACACCATATATTTT.

V gene TRBV3-1 (or the pseudogene TRBV3-2) combines with J gene TRBJ2-5; D gene unclear. V dropped 3 bases and J dropped 4 bases, with 6 bases sitting between them. This CDR3 has 12 residues. CDR1 is LGHDT and CDR2 is YNNKEL in the germline V gene (reference sequence). CDR3 sequence (DNA): TGTGCCAGCAGCCAGCCCGGAGAGACCCAGTACTTC. This translates into CASSQPGETQYF.

For this clone: Other DNA sequences in the sample encode the same CDR3. The V and J genes are TRBV3-1 (or the pseudogene TRBV3-2) and TRBJ1-1; 7 bases are a match to TRBD1. This CDR3 comprises 15 residues. Germline V gene lookup returns CDR1 LGHDT and CDR2 YNNKEL (reference sequence). The ends lost 3 bases at V and 4 bases at J; junction bases unmatched: 8. The CDR3 DNA reads TGTGCCAGCAGCCAGACAGGGAAAATGATCACTGAAGCTTTCTTT. Its translation: CASSQTGKMITEAFF.

The chain has TRBV14 and TRBJ2-4, with TRBD1 matching 7 bases. Looked up from germline, CDR1 is SGHDN and CDR2 is FVKESK. Trimming at V came to 5 bases and at J to 7 bases, leaving 14 bases not matched to a gene. CDR3 length equals 16 residues. CDR3 amino acids: CASSFSQTGPRNIQYF. In DNA, the CDR3 is TGTGCCAGCAGCTTTTCCCAGACAGGGCCCCGCAACATTCAGTACTTC.

This clone was found once. J is TRBJ2-3 and V is TRBV6-1; tentatively, D is TRBD2 (5 bases). The CDR3 contains 15 residues. Germline V gene sequence: CDR1 MNHNS, CDR2 SASEGT. V lost 3 bases to trimming and J lost 2 bases, with 12 bases between them. The CDR3: CASSDGAGDTDTQYF. The CDR3, as DNA: TGTGCCAGCAGTGATGGTGCGGGCGACACAGATACGCAGTATTTT.

This clone appeared a few times. This sequence joins TRBV7-9 and TRBJ2-1; weak D call: TRBD2 (5 bases). The CDR3 has 15 residues. The germline V gene encodes CDR1 SEHNR and CDR2 FQNEAQ (reference sequence). The germline V and J ends were trimmed by 5 bases and 9 bases, with 20 bases remaining between them. Written as DNA, the CDR3 is TGTGCCAGCAGCCCTTTTGCTAGCACGCCGGCTGAGCAGTTCTTC. Its protein is CASSPFASTPAEQFF.

This clone has just a few counts. V is TRBV3-1 (or the pseudogene TRBV3-2) and J is TRBJ1-5, with D possibly TRBD1 on 6 matching bases. The germline V and J ends were trimmed by 2 bases and 7 bases, with 15 bases remaining between them. The CDR3 totals 15 residues. Germline V gene sequence: CDR1 LGHDT, CDR2 YNNKEL (reference sequence). Here the CDR3 DNA reads TGTGCCAGCAGCCAAAGCGGGGGCTTGGGGCAGCCCCAGCATTTT. Protein: CASSQSGGLGQPQHF.

This rearrangement joins TRBV30 to TRBJ1-3, with TRBD1 as a possible D gene (5 bases). Trimming cost V 4 bases and J 6 bases, with 19 bases left between them. Germline V gene data show CDR1 as GTSNPN and CDR2 as SVGIG (reference sequence). This CDR3 region has 15 residues. In nucleotides, the CDR3 is TGTGCCTGGAACCCCGGGACTCTTGTCGCAAACACCATATATTTT. This sequence encodes CAWNPGTLVANTIYF.